This record covers a single T cell receptor beta chain. This clonotype was found a few times. This clone's antigen is unknown. Within one base of it there is no much larger clone, and no base qualities were kept. In light of the paper, this sample's treatment or condition label describes: allogeneic hematopoietic cell transplantation with graft depleted of TCRalphabeta T cells and CD19 B cells. TCRalphabeta/CD19-depleted allogeneic hematopoietic cell grafts were given to the transplant recipients, all of whom were children. The data derive from a study of T-cell reconstitution after alpha-beta-depleted transplantation in children (dated by TCRdb to 2015 to 2016). About the study as a whole: Using TCR repertoire profiling, the study followed T-cell immune reconstitution in a quantitative way in children after TCRalphabeta/CD19-depleted allogeneic hematopoietic cell transplantation.

What the authors observed across the whole study: Apparently early alphabetaT-cell count recovery about two months after transplant reportedly relied on only several hundred rapidly expanded clones derived from non-depleted graft cells. The high TCRbeta diversity at day 60 in some patients was ascribed to recipient T cells and intrathymic progenitors that had survived conditioning. Over the following months the frequencies of hyperexpanded clones went down, and after one year T-cell counts and TCRbeta diversity were mostly credited to newly produced T cells.

The CDR3 sequence holds 14 residues, the cysteine and phenylalanine included. Solely the CDR3 DNA is kept, with 42 bases framed from the first base. The V end gives up 3 bases and the J end 5 bases, leaving 3 bases in the junction not matched to a gene. CDR1 MDHEN and CDR2 SYDVKM are derived from the germline V gene. Libraries were made using PCR. Data came from an Illumina HiSeq 2500. Molecular barcoding was employed in the preparation of TCR libraries, with unique molecular identifiers being used to normalize TCRbeta repertoire quantification. TCRdb redid the processing of the public reads, applying fastp at Q25 and MiXCR, and retained in-frame beta chains. Under each unique CDR3 protein, matching rows form one entry showing the most common genes and DNA. Across this sample there are about 600,000 distinct CDR3 sequences, with over 10% seen only once. The ten most abundant clones make up around 2% of the sample.

This clonotype originated in a male patient younger than 18 who had a stem cell transplant for acute myeloid leukemia, so the T cells may come from the graft donor. This chain is built from TRBV28 and TRBJ2-3, and 9 junction bases match TRBD2. Here the sequenced sample was PBMCs, mostly from graft donor cells, taken 360 days after TCRalphabeta/CD19-depleted stem cell transplant. The CDR3: CASSFMRGGDTQYF. The nucleotides read TGTGCCAGCAGTTTTATGCGGGGGGGAGATACGCAGTATTTT. The variable domain in full, with residues beyond the CDR3 obtained from the reference TRBV28 and TRBJ2-3 genes, is DVKVTQSSRYLVKRTGEKVFLECVQDMDHENMFWYRQDPGLGLRLIYFSYDVKMKEKGDIPEGYSVSREKKERFSLILESASTNQTSMYLCASSFMRGGDTQYFGPGTRLTVL.